This entry is about one T cell receptor beta chain. These data come from a study of cytomegalovirus exposure and HLA in healthy donors. This PCR relied on a set of 60 Vbeta primers and 13 Jbeta primers. Sequencing used immunoSEQ multiplex PCR; TCRdb keeps in-frame clones, though not all of them. Of 150,000 to 200,000 clones detected, around 68% appear once; the ten largest clones hold more than 1.3%. V lost 0 bases and J lost 1, with 6 bases in between. The germline V gene has CDR1 PRHDT and CDR2 FYEKMQ (reference sequence). This CDR3 comprises 14 residues. The chain carries TRBV13 and TRBJ1-1; a possible D gene is TRBD1 (5 bases). The source is a girl between 5 and 17 years old in good health and CMV-seronegative. What was sequenced was PBMCs. CDR3 coding DNA: TGTGCCAGCAGCTTAGGGGGGCGGAACACTGAAGCTTTCTTT. Residues: CASSLGGRNTEAFF.